This entry lists 11 T cell receptor beta chains sequenced from one sample in a study of blood T cells in healthy people across ages. Primed by a sample-barcoded 5' primer and a J-beta primer mix, a second PCR proceeded for 7 to 11 cycles. MiXCR was run by TCRdb on the 5' RACE reads, yielding one entry per CDR3 protein. The repertoire holds approximately 1.5 million distinct CDR3 sequences, with approximately 39% as singletons. The specimen was blood. These receptors originate from a woman aged 18-29 years in good health.

This rearrangement joins TRBV5-1 to TRBJ2-7; D may be TRBD1 (5 bases). The J call may not be correct, given that the DNA end is closer to TRBJ2-4. CDR3 length: 16 residues. Germline lookup yields CDR1 SGHRS and CDR2 YFSETQ. For the CDR3, the DNA is TGCGCCAGCAGCGCGTATTCCAGGGTGGTCCCAAACATTCAGTACTTC. Its translation is CASSAYSRVVPNIQYF.

This clonotype came up many times. The chain recombines TRBV12-3 or TRBV12-4 with TRBJ2-7; perhaps TRBD2 as D (5 bases). Between the trimmed V and J ends, which lost 3 bases and 4 bases, there was a span of 13 bases. The CDR3 runs to 14 residues. The CDR3 DNA follows: TGTGCCAGCAGTTTCTCCGGACTCCTATACGAGCAGTACTTC. Translation gives CASSFSGLLYEQYF.

V usage is TRBV27 and J usage is TRBJ2-7; weak D call: TRBD2 (6 bases). Deletions cut 3 bases from V and 0 bases from J, with 12 bases between. Germline CDR1 and CDR2: MNHEY and SMNVEV (reference sequence). There are 15 residues in the CDR3. The DNA of the CDR3 is TGTGCCAGCAGTTTCGGGGCGGGAAGCTCCTACGAGCAGTACTTC. This gives the protein CASSFGAGSSYEQYF.

The J gene is TRBJ1-2, the V gene TRBV5-1, with D uncertain. The V end was cut by 4 bases, the J end by 5 bases, with 15 bases between. This CDR3 spans 14 amino acids. From germline, CDR1 is SGHRS and CDR2 YFSETQ. CDR3 bases: TGCGCCAGCAGCGCCATCAAAACTTCTTATGGCTACACCTTC. Translated: CASSAIKTSYGYTF.

CDR3 in amino acids: CASKGRDFQPQHF. DNA of the CDR3: TGTGCCAGCAAAGGCAGGGATTTTCAGCCCCAGCATTTT. V usage is TRBV2 and J usage is TRBJ1-5; TRBD1 is a possible D gene (5 bases). Germline assignment: CDR1 SNHLY and CDR2 FYNNEI. The CDR3 has 13 residues. Between the trimmed V and J ends, which lost 7 bases and 6 bases, there was a span of 13 bases.

J is TRBJ1-4 and V is TRBV25-1; 8 bases line up with TRBD1. The CDR3 has 15 residues. Germline values: CDR1 MGHDK, CDR2 SYGVNS. V lost 9 bases to trimming and J lost 7 bases; unmatched junction nucleotides: 13. The CDR3 coding sequence is TGTGCCAGTACAGGGCCCGGACAGGGCCGTGAAAAACTGTTTTTT. Protein sequence: CASTGPGQGREKLFF.

This clonotype has a single count. The genes are TRBV9 and TRBJ2-1, with a tentative D call TRBD2 (5 bases). V lost 7 bases to trimming and J lost 8 bases, with 16 bases between them. The CDR3 consists of 13 residues. Germline V lookup: CDR1 SGDLS, CDR2 YYNGEE. The CDR3 sequence is CASGPRGDHEQFF. CDR3 coding DNA: TGTGCCAGCGGCCCCCGGGGAGACCATGAGCAGTTCTTC.

The V gene is TRBV7-9, the J gene TRBJ2-5, with 7 bases that match TRBD2. This CDR3 comprises 15 residues. Trimming took 1 base from V and 0 from J; bases not matched to a gene: 2. In germline, CDR1 is SEHNR, CDR2 FQNEAQ (reference sequence). CDR3 DNA sequence: TGTGCCAGCAGCTTAGAACTAGCGTACCAAGAGACCCAGTACTTC. It is translated as CASSLELAYQETQYF.

This clonotype was counted at least ten times. The V and J genes are TRBV7-2 and TRBJ2-7; TRBD2 agrees at 8 bases. V gave up 6 bases and J gave up 2 bases; unmatched junction bases: 6. Looked up from germline, CDR1 is SGHTA and CDR2 is FQGNSA. The CDR3 has 14 residues. CDR3 loop: CASRYYSGTYEQYF. CDR3 DNA: TGTGCCAGCAGATACTATAGCGGGACCTACGAGCAGTACTTC.

V gene TRBV5-1 combines with J gene TRBJ2-3, with D possibly being TRBD1 (7 bases). Germline CDR1 is SGHRS and CDR2 is YFSETQ. Trimming shortened V by 1 base and J by 4 bases, and 16 bases separated the two germline ends. The CDR3 covers 16 residues. As DNA, the CDR3 is TGCGCCAGCAGCTTGCTGGCGACCAGGGGGGCAGATACGCAGTATTTT. This translates into CASSLLATRGADTQYF.

The gene calls are TRBV7-2 and TRBJ2-3, with 10 positions matching TRBD2. V shed 7 bases and J 1 base; nucleotides not matched to a gene: 8. Germline V CDR1 and CDR2: SGHTA, FQGNSA. The CDR3 is made up of 16 amino acids. CDR3 amino acids: CASKISSGGRTDTQYF. CDR3 DNA sequence: TGTGCCAGCAAGATTTCTAGCGGGGGTCGCACAGATACGCAGTATTTT.